This entry lists 12 T cell receptor beta chains sequenced from one sample in a study of HIV-infected patients and healthy controls. No cell fractionation was done, so the repertoire covers all unsorted peripheral blood T cells. Alpha and beta constant-region primers primed reverse transcription of around 500 ng RNA. Alpha and beta chain libraries were made separately by chain-specific third strand synthesis with multiplexing indices. TCRdb called the 5' RACE reads again in MiXCR, with one record for every CDR3 protein. The data contain around 19,000 distinct CDR3 sequences, roughly 8.9% of them seen just once; the ten biggest clones take up about 2.8%. The sequenced material came from blood. These TCRs come from an adult in good health.

There are many counts of this clonotype. At one of its ends the junction is not consistent with the germline gene, which may arise from a read error. The chain has TRBV9 and TRBJ1-1; a possible D gene is TRBD1 (5 bases). The CDR3 loop spans 14 amino acids. The germline V gene has CDR1 SGDLS and CDR2 YYNGEE. The CDR3 DNA reads TGTGCCAGCAGCGTAGAAGGGACTACCCCACAGTTGATCTTT. Its translation: CASSVEGTTPQLIF.

Many counts were recorded for this clonotype. This chain joins TRBV4-2 and TRBJ1-5, with 10 bases lining up with TRBD1. Germline V gene lookup returns CDR1 LGHNA and CDR2 YNFKEQ. The CDR3 totals 18 residues. The J segment lost 0 bases and the V segment lost 4 bases, leaving 9 bases of the junction unmatched. This chain's CDR3 is CASSLTTGTGVSNQPQHF. CDR3 bases: TGTGCCAGCAGCCTCACGACCGGGACAGGGGTTAGCAATCAGCCCCAGCATTTT.

Regarding this clonotype: A much bigger clone sits one base away, suggesting this may be a read error. Since no conserved phenylalanine or tryptophan closes the CDR3, a read error is the likely cause. The chain employs TRBV4-1 and TRBJ2-4; 7 positions agree with TRBD1. Germline lookup yields CDR1 MGHRA and CDR2 YSYEKL. After removal of 4 bases from V and 8 bases from J, the junction contained 17 bases not matched to a gene. The CDR3 is made up of 17 amino acids. This chain's CDR3 is CASSLEGAQMVVDIQYL. The CDR3 DNA is TGCGCCAGCAGCCTAGAGGGGGCTCAGATGGTTGTGGACATTCAGTACTTA.

In regard to this clonotype: A read error is possible here, since a much larger clone lies one base away. This sequence joins TRBV9 and TRBJ2-3, with D perhaps matching TRBD1 or TRBD2 (5 bases each). The V and J ends lost 4 bases and 2 bases respectively, with 20 bases between them. CDR3 size: 17 residues. Germline V lookup: CDR1 SGDLS, CDR2 YYNGEE. This chain's CDR3 is CASSLNPRGRDTDTQYF. CDR3 bases: TGTGCCAGCAGCCTAAATCCAAGGGGACGGGACACAGATACGCAGTATTTT.

At least ten counts were recorded for this clonotype. V gene TRBV7-9 combines with J gene TRBJ2-7; 14 bases are a match to TRBD2. This CDR3 spans 16 amino acids. Germline lookup yields CDR1 SEHNR and CDR2 FQNEAQ (reference sequence). Losses at the gene ends were 4 bases for V and 3 bases for J; bases not matched to a gene: 5. CDR3 sequence: CASSSGTSGSFYEQYF. CDR3 DNA: TGTGCCAGCAGCTCTGGGACTAGCGGGAGTTTCTACGAGCAGTACTTC.

This clonotype was seen more than once but under ten times. The rearrangement uses TRBV4-3 and TRBJ2-1; TRBD2 matches 7 bases. Germline CDR1 and CDR2: LGHNA and YSLEER. V lost 0 bases and J lost 1; bases outside the gene matches: 0. The CDR3 has 15 amino acids. In DNA form, the CDR3 reads TGCGCCAGCAGCCAAGAGGGGGGGTCCTACAATGAGCAGTTCTTC. It codes for CASSQEGGSYNEQFF.

The V call is TRBV6-6, the J call TRBJ1-5; 9 bases are shared with TRBD1. The CDR3 has 15 amino acids. With V trimmed by 5 bases and J by 1 base, 3 bases remained unmatched. Per germline, CDR1 MNHNY and CDR2 SVGAGI (reference sequence). Here the CDR3 reads CASSRQGVSNQPQHF. The CDR3 DNA is TGTGCCAGCAGTCGACAGGGGGTAAGCAATCAGCCCCAGCATTTT.

In this sample, this clonotype turned up many times. This chain uses TRBV12-3 or TRBV12-4 with TRBJ1-1; D remains unclear. There are 13 residues in the CDR3. V shed 6 bases and J shed 1 base, with 9 bases lying between them. Here the CDR3 DNA reads TGTGCCAGCAGCTTACAAACGAACACTGAAGCTTTCTTT. The encoded protein is CASSLQTNTEAFF.

This clonotype is categorized as medium-sized. V usage is TRBV20-1 and J usage is TRBJ1-1, with TRBD1 as a possible D gene (5 bases). V was cut by 0 bases and J by 0 bases, with 8 bases left in between. There are 14 residues in the CDR3. The germline V gene has CDR1 DFQATT and CDR2 SNEGSKA (reference sequence). DNA of the CDR3: TGCAGTGCTAGAGAAGGGGCACTGAACACTGAAGCTTTCTTT. The encoded protein is CSAREGALNTEAFF.

The V call is TRBV28, the J call TRBJ2-1; 10 bases fit TRBD2. The V gene's germline CDR1 is MDHEN and CDR2 SYDVKM. V lost 5 bases and J lost 2; bases outside the gene matches: 0. The CDR3 sequence is 14 residues long. CDR3 nucleotide sequence: TGTGCCAGCAGTCTAGCGGGAGCCTACAATGAGCAGTTCTTC. It codes for CASSLAGAYNEQFF.

V gene TRBV20-1 combines with J gene TRBJ1-6, with D perhaps matching TRBD1 (6 bases). Trimming shortened V by 4 bases and J by 13 bases, and 32 bases separated the two germline ends. Germline loops: CDR1 DFQATT, CDR2 SNEGSKA (reference sequence). CDR3 length: 18 residues. The CDR3 protein is CSAKDRTNRVRRGAPLHF. The CDR3 bases are TGCAGTGCTAAAGACAGGACGAACAGGGTGAGACGAGGTGCGCCCCTCCACTTT.

The chain is built from TRBV7-8 and TRBJ2-5; the match to TRBD1 covers 7 bases. This CDR3 comprises 14 residues. V gave up 5 bases and J gave up 3 bases; unmatched junction bases: 6. The germline V gene has CDR1 SGHVS and CDR2 FQNEAQ. CDR3 residues: CASSPSGTEETQYF. The CDR3 DNA is TGTGCCAGCAGCCCGTCGGGGACAGAAGAGACCCAGTACTTC.